The text below deals with one T cell receptor beta chain. The treatment was: over 15 received Ad26.COV2.S at low or high dose, single or two shots; 5 received placebo; per-sample allocation not given. Samples analyzed were those drawn on day 63 after the first vaccine or placebo injection. Recruitment in Boston yielded a donor of adult age, 18-55 years. This specimen belongs to a study of Ad26.COV2.S vaccination and SARS-CoV-2 variants. For the study at large: Once, or twice with 56 days between doses, Ad26.COV2.S was given intramuscularly.

TCRdb's table, derived via immunoSEQ multiplex PCR, lists solely in-frame clones and lacks some. Among 290,000 or so clones listed, over 75% were seen once. The trim removed 5 bases at V and 9 bases at J, leaving 6 bases unmatched. CDR1 and CDR2 (germline): SGHNT, YENEEA. The CDR3 contains 13 residues. The sequencing used peripheral blood, collected in a trial of Ad26.COV2.S vaccine versus placebo. V gene TRBV11-3 combines with J gene TRBJ2-7; 11 bases map to TRBD1. The receptor was isolated from a person aged 18-65 years who received the Ad26.COV2.S COVID-19 vaccine or a placebo. The CDR3 DNA sequence: TGTGCCAGCAGCCGCGGGACAGGGGGTCTGCAGTACTTC. Translated: CASSRGTGGLQYF.